The next 13 T cell receptor beta chains were all read from a single sample in a study of blood T cell repertoires in COVID-19. Using immunoSEQ multiplex PCR, the repertoire was profiled, and TCRdb retains in-frame clones only, with some absent. The table lists about 190,000 clones, more than 70% of them singletons. Source material: peripheral blood. The source is a middle-aged man with active or convalescent COVID-19.

V and J are TRBV12-3 or TRBV12-4 and TRBJ2-4; D is uncertain. Trimming removed 5 bases at V and 6 bases at J, with 11 bases between. This CDR3 contains 13 residues. As DNA, the CDR3 is TGTGCCAGCAGTCAGGCTTTGGCAAACATTCAGTACTTC. Translating it yields CASSQALANIQYF.

This chain connects TRBV7-8 to TRBJ2-3; D possibly corresponds to TRBD2 (6 bases). The V end lost 1 base, the J end lost 1 base, and 9 bases lay between the germline ends. The CDR3 runs to 15 residues. Germline V gene lookup returns CDR1 SGHVS and CDR2 FQNEAQ. The CDR3 reads CASSLVRGGTDTQYF. The CDR3 bases are TGTGCCAGCAGCTTAGTGCGGGGAGGCACAGATACGCAGTATTTT.

This sequence joins TRBV7-9 and TRBJ2-7; the match to TRBD1 covers 7 bases. Germline V lookup: CDR1 SEHNR, CDR2 FQNEAQ (reference sequence). The CDR3 extends over 13 amino acids. V shed 6 bases and J 4 bases; nucleotides not matched to a gene: 6. The CDR3 sequence: CASRRAGGYEQYF. CDR3 sequence (DNA): TGTGCCAGCAGAAGGGCAGGGGGTTACGAGCAGTACTTC.

CDR3 sequence (DNA): TGTGCCAGTAATCCAGGACTCTATGGCTACACCTTC. This gives the protein CASNPGLYGYTF. The J gene is TRBJ1-2, the V gene TRBV19; D remains unclear. V dropped 7 bases and J dropped 4 bases, with 10 bases sitting between them. Germline V gives CDR1 LNHDA, CDR2 SQIVND (reference sequence). The CDR3 consists of 12 residues.

The chain joins TRBV28 to TRBJ2-7; 9 nucleotides agree with TRBD1. The V gene end was trimmed by 6 bases and the J gene end by 7 bases; junction bases not matched to a gene: 13. CDR1 and CDR2 from the germline V gene are MDHEN and SYDVKM. This CDR3 is 15 amino acids long. DNA of the CDR3: TGTGCCAGCAGCCCTTACAGGGGGCCCGCGTGGGAGCAGTACTTC. It encodes CASSPYRGPAWEQYF.

The gene calls are TRBV20-1 and TRBJ2-1; TRBD2 is a possible D gene (6 bases). Trimming took off 3 bases at V and 3 bases at J, with 18 bases between the two ends. The CDR3 consists of 16 residues. Germline CDR1 reads DFQATT; CDR2 reads SNEGSKA (reference sequence). The CDR3 DNA follows: TGCAGTGCTAGTCGACTTTTCGGGGGTCGCTACAATGAGCAGTTCTTC. Protein product: CSASRLFGGRYNEQFF.

The chain employs TRBV6-4 and TRBJ2-3; 8 bases map to TRBD2. The CDR3 length is 16 residues. V shed 4 bases and J 1 base; nucleotides not matched to a gene: 7. In germline, CDR1 is MRHNA, CDR2 SNTAGT. The CDR3: CASSGVSGTGTDTQYF. Here the CDR3 DNA reads TGTGCCAGCAGTGGAGTTAGCGGGACCGGCACAGATACGCAGTATTTT.

The V and J genes are TRBV2 and TRBJ1-6; 7 nucleotides match TRBD1. The CDR3 is made up of 14 amino acids. Germline V gene data show CDR1 as SNHLY and CDR2 as FYNNEI. The J segment lost 7 bases and the V segment lost 6 bases, leaving 6 bases of the junction unmatched. The CDR3 is CASRQGTGNSPLHF. CDR3 sequence (DNA): TGTGCCAGCAGACAGGGGACGGGAAATTCACCCCTCCACTTT.

The genes are TRBV5-4 and TRBJ2-6; possible D gene TRBD2, 6 bases. This CDR3 comprises 16 residues. The V and J ends lost 2 bases and 3 bases respectively, with 12 bases between them. Germline V lookup: CDR1 SGHNT, CDR2 YYREEE (reference sequence). This CDR3 reads CASSFGGDNGANVLTF. The CDR3 DNA is TGTGCCAGCAGCTTTGGAGGGGATAATGGGGCCAACGTCCTGACTTTC.

This clone was observed once. The V call is TRBV12-3 or TRBV12-4, the J call TRBJ2-3; perhaps TRBD1 as D (5 bases). V lost 6 bases and J lost 7, with 14 bases in between. The length of the CDR3 is 13 residues. The CDR3 reads CASSLQGGNTQYF. DNA for the CDR3: TGTGCCAGCAGCCTCCAGGGCGGAAATACGCAGTATTTT.

In its sample, this clone was seen once. This chain uses TRBV6-5 with TRBJ2-3, with 12 bases matching TRBD2. V lost 10 bases and J lost 4; bases outside the gene matches: 6. CDR3 length: 14 residues. Per germline, CDR1 MNHEY and CDR2 SVGAGI. CDR3 residues: CATRTSGTADTQYF. CDR3 bases: TGTGCCACTAGGACTAGCGGGACGGCAGATACGCAGTATTTT.

This clone was detected only once. This chain links TRBV3-1 (or the pseudogene TRBV3-2) with TRBJ2-1; 9 bases match TRBD2. Germline-derived CDR1 and CDR2 are LGHDT and YNNKEL (reference sequence). This CDR3 contains 17 residues. Losses at the gene ends were 5 bases for V and 6 bases for J; bases not matched to a gene: 14. DNA of the CDR3: TGTGCCAGCAGCGCCCAAACAACTAGCGGGCCTGGCAATGAGCAGTTCTTC. It yields the protein CASSAQTTSGPGNEQFF.

The table lists this clone with a count of one. This chain connects TRBV19 to TRBJ1-2, with TRBD1 as a possible D gene (5 bases). CDR3 length equals 16 residues. Germline V gives CDR1 LNHDA, CDR2 SQIVND (reference sequence). V shed 7 bases and J shed 0 bases, with 18 bases lying between them. CDR3 coding DNA: TGTGCCAGTATTGGCAGGGCACTTACCACTAACTATGGCTACACCTTC. Its translation: CASIGRALTTNYGYTF.